This TCR beta chain was recovered during a study of T cell responses to AZD1222 COVID-19 vaccine. Sequenced by immunoSEQ multiplex PCR; TCRdb stores in-frame clones only, minus some. The repertoire has about 180,000 clones, around nine tenths of them found once; the top ten carry roughly 12%. The trim removed 0 bases at V and 8 bases at J, leaving 10 bases unmatched. Germline values: CDR1 SGDLS, CDR2 YYNGEE. The CDR3 totals 16 residues. Both about-4-week and about-12-week second-dose recipients were combined. The receptor comes from an adult who received the AZD1222 COVID-19 vaccine. This specimen was peripheral blood, taken 28 days after the second AZD1222 dose. The rearrangement joins TRBV9 to TRBJ2-1, with 8 bases matching TRBD1. The chain's CDR3 is CASSVGGQGALDEQFF. CDR3 DNA sequence: TGTGCCAGCAGCGTAGGGGGTCAGGGGGCCCTCGATGAGCAGTTCTTC.